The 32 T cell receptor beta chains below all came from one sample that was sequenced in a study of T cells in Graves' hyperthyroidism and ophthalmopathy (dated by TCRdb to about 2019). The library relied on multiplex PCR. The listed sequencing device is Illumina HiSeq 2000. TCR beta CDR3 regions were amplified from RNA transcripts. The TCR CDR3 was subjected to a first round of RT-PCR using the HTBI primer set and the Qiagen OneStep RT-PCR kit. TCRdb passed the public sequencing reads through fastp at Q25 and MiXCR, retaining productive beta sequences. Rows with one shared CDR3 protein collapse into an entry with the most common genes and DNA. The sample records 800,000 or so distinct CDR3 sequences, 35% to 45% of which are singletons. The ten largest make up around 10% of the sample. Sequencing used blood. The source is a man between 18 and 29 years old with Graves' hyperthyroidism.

The CDR3 protein is CATSRGYGEQYF. CDR3 coding DNA: TGTGCCACCAGCAGAGGATACGGAGAGCAGTACTTC. J is TRBJ2-7 and V is TRBV15; D is undetermined. Trimming removed 1 base from V and 7 bases from J, with 8 bases in between. The CDR3 covers 12 residues. CDR1 and CDR2 from the germline V gene are LNHNV and YYDKDF (reference sequence).

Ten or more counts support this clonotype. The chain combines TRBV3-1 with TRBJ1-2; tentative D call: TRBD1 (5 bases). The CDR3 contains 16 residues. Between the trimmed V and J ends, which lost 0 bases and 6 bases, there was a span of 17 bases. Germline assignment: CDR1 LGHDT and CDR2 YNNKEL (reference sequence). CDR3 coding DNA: TGTGCCAGCAGCCAAGATCTATTCGGGACTTTAAATGGCTACACCTTC. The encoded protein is CASSQDLFGTLNGYTF.

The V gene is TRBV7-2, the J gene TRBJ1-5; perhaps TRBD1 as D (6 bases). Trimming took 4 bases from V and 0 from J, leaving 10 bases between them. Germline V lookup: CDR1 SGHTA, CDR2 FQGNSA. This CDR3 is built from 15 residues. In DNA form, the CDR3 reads TGTGCCAGCAGCTACTGGACAGATAGCAATCAGCCCCAGCATTTT. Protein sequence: CASSYWTDSNQPQHF.

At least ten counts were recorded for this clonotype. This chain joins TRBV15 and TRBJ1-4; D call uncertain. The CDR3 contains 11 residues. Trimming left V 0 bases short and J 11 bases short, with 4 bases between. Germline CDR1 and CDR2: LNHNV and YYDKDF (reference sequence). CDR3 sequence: CATSRDQKLFF. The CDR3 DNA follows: TGTGCCACCAGCAGAGACCAGAAACTGTTTTTT.

In DNA form, the CDR3 reads TGCGCCAGCAGCCAAGAATCGAAGGGGACCTACGAGCAGTACTTC. It encodes CASSQESKGTYEQYF. This chain uses TRBV4-1 with TRBJ2-7; tentatively, D is TRBD1 (5 bases). V shed 0 bases and J shed 2 bases, with 11 bases lying between them. CDR1 is MGHRA, CDR2 YSYEKL, per germline. CDR3 size: 15 residues.

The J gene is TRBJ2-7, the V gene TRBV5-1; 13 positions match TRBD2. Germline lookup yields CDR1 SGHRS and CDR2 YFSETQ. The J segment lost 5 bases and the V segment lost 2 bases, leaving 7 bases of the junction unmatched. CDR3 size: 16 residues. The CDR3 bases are TGCGCCAGCAGCTTCGAACTAGCGGGGGGGCGAAACGAGCAGTACTTC. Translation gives CASSFELAGGRNEQYF.

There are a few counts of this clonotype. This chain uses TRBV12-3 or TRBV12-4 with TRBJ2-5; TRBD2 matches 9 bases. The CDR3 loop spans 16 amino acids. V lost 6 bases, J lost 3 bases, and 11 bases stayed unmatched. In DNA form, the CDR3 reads TGTGCCAGCAGGGGGGTCCAGCGGGGGGTGGAAGAGACCCAGTACTTC. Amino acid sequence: CASRGVQRGVEETQYF.

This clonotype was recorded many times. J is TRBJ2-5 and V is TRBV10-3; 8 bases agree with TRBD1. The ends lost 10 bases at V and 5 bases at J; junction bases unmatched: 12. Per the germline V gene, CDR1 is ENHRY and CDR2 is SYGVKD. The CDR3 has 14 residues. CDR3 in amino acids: CATGLQGAGETQYF. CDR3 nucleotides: TGTGCCACCGGACTCCAGGGGGCTGGGGAGACCCAGTACTTC.

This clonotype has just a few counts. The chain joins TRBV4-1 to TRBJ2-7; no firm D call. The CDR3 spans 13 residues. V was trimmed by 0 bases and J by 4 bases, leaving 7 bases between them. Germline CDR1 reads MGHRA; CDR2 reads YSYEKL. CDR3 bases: TGCGCCAGCAGCCAAGATCCCCCTTACGAGCAGTACTTC. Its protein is CASSQDPPYEQYF.

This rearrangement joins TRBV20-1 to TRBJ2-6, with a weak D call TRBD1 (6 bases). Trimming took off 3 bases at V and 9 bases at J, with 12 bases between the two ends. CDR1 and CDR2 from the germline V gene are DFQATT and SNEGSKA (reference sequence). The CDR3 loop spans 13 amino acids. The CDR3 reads CSASSGDVNVLTF. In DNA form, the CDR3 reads TGCAGTGCTAGTTCAGGGGACGTCAACGTCCTGACTTTC.

This chain's CDR3 is CASSQGGRDPTYEQYF. The DNA of the CDR3 is TGTGCCAGCAGCCAGGGGGGACGGGACCCCACCTACGAGCAGTACTTC. The chain links TRBV5-5 to TRBJ2-7; possible D gene TRBD1, 7 bases. CDR3 size: 16 residues. V was cut by 4 bases and J by 2 bases, with 19 bases left in between. Germline values: CDR1 SGHKS, CDR2 YYEKEE (reference sequence).

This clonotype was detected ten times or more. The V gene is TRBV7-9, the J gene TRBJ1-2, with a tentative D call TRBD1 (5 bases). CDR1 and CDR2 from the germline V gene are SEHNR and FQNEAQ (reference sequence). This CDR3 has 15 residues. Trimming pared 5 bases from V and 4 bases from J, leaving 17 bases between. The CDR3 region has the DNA TGTGCCAGCAGCAGCTATCTCACAGGACCCTATGGCTACACCTTC. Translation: CASSSYLTGPYGYTF. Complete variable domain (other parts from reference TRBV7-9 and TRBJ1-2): DTGVSQNPRHKITKRGQNVTFRCDPISEHNRLYWYRQTLGQGPEFLTYFQNEAQLEKSRLLSDRFSAERPKGSFSTLEIQRTEQGDSAMYLCASSSYLTGPYGYTFGSGTRLTVV.

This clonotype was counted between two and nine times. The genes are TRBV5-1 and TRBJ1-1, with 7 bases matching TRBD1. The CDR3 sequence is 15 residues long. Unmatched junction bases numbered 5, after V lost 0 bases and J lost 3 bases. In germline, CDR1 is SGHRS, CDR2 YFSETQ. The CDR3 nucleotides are TGCGCCAGCAGCTTGGGCCAGGGGGAGGACACTGAAGCTTTCTTT. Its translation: CASSLGQGEDTEAFF.

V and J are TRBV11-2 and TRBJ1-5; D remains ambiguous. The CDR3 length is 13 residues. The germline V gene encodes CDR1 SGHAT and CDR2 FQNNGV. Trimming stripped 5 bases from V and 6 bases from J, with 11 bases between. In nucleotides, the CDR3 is TGTGCCAGCAGCGAAGATCCAGTTCAGCCCCAGCATTTT. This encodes CASSEDPVQPQHF.

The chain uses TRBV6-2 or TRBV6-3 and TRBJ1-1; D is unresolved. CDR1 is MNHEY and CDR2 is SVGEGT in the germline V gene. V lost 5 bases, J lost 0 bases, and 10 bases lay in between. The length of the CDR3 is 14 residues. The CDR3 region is CASSEPPLNTEAFF. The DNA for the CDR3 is TGTGCCAGCAGTGAACCCCCATTGAACACTGAAGCTTTCTTT.

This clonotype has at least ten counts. Here the CDR3 DNA reads TGTGCCAGCAGCTTAGGGCGGACAGTTGAAGCTTTCTTT. Its translation: CASSLGRTVEAFF. This sequence joins TRBV7-8 and TRBJ1-1; tentatively, D is TRBD1 (6 bases). V lost 1 base to trimming and J lost 7 bases, with 10 bases between them. The CDR3 covers 13 residues. Germline V gene data show CDR1 as SGHVS and CDR2 as FQNEAQ.

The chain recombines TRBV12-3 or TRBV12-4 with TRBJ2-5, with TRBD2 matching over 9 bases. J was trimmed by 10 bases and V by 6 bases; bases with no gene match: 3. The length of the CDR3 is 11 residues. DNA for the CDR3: TGTGCCAGCAGCCGGACTAGCGTCCAGTACTTC. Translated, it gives CASSRTSVQYF.

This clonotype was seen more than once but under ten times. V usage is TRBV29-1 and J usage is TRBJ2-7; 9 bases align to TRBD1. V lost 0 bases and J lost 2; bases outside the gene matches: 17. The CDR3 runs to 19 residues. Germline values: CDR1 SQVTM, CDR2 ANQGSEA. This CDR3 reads CSVEDLHRTGVTNAYEQYF. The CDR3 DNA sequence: TGCAGCGTTGAAGATCTTCATCGGACAGGGGTCACCAACGCCTACGAGCAGTACTTC.

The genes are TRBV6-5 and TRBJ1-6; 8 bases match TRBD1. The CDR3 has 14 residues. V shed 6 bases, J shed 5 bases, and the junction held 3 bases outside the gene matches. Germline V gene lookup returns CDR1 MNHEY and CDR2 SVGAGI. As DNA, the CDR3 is TGTGCCAGCAGGGACAGGGCGCATAATTCACCCCTCCACTTT. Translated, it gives CASRDRAHNSPLHF.

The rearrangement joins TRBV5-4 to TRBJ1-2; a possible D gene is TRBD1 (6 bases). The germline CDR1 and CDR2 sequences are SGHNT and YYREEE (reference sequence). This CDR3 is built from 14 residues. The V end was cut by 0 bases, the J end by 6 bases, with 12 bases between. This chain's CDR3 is CASSLGGPTHGYTF. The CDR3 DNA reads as TGTGCCAGCAGCTTGGGGGGGCCAACACATGGCTACACCTTC.

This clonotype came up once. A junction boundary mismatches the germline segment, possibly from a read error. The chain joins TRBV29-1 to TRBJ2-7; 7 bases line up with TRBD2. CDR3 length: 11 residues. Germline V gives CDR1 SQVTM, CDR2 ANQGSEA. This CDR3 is CSVLLAGWKEF. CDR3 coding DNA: TGCAGCGTTCTATTAGCGGGCTGGAAGGAGTTC.

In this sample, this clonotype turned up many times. As DNA, the CDR3 is TGTGCCAGCCTCGACAGGATTCGTAATTCACCCCTCCACTTT. Amino acid sequence: CASLDRIRNSPLHF. The genes are TRBV12-3 or TRBV12-4 and TRBJ1-6, with D maybe TRBD1 (6 bases). V was trimmed by 8 bases and J by 6 bases, leaving 14 bases between them. The CDR3 extends over 14 amino acids.

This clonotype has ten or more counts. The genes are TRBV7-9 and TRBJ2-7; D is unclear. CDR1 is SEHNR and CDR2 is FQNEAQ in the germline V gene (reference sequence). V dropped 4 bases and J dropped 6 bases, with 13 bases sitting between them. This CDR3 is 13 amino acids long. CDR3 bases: TGTGCCAGCAGCTCCGGTAGTTTCGTCGAGCAGTACTTC. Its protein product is CASSSGSFVEQYF.

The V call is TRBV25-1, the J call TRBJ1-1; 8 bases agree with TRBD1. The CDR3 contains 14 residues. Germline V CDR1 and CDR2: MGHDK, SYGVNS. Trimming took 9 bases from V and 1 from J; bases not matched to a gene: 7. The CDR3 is CASSQDRENTEAFF. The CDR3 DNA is TGTGCCAGTAGCCAGGACAGGGAGAACACTGAAGCTTTCTTT.

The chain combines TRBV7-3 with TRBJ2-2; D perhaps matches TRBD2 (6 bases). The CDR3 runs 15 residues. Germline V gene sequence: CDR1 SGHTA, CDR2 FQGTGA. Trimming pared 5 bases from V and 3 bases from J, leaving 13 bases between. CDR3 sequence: CASSRLGGDTGELFF. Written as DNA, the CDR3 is TGTGCCAGCAGCCGTTTGGGGGGAGACACCGGGGAGCTGTTTTTT.

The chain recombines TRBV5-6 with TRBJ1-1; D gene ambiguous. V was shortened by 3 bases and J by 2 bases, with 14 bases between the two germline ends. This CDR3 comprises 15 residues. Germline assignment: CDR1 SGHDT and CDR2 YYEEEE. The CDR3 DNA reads TGTGCCAGCAGCTGGCGTTCGCACACTAACACTGAAGCTTTCTTT. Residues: CASSWRSHTNTEAFF. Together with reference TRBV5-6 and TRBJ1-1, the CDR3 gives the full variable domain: DAGVTQSPTHLIKTRGQQVTLRCSPKSGHDTVSWYQQALGQGPQFIFQYYEEEERQRGNFPDRFSGHQFPNYSSELNVNALLLGDSALYLCASSWRSHTNTEAFFGQGTRLTVV.

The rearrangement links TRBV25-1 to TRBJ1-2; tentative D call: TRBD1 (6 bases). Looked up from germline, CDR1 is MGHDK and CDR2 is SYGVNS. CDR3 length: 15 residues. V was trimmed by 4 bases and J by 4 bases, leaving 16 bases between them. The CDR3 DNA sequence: TGTGCCAGCAGTGCTGGTATCGGGGGCGGCTATGGCTACACCTTC. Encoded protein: CASSAGIGGGYGYTF.

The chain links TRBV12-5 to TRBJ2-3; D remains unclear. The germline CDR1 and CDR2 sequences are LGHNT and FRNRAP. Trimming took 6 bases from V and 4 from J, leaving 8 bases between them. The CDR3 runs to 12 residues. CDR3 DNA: TGTGCTAGTGGGGCTATCCCAGATACGCAGTATTTT. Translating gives CASGAIPDTQYF.

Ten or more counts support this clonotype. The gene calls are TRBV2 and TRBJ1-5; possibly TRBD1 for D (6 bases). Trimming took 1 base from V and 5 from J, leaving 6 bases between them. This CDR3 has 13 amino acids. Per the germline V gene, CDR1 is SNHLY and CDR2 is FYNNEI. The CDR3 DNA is TGTGCCAGCAGTGAAGACAGGGATCAGCCCCAGCATTTT. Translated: CASSEDRDQPQHF.

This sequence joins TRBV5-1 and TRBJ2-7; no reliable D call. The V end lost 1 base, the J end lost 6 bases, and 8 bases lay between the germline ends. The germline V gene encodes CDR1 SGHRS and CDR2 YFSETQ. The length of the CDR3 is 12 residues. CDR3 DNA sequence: TGCGCCAGCAGCTTGTCGGGTCTCGAGCAGTACTTC. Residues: CASSLSGLEQYF.

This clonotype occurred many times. CDR3 nucleotide sequence: TGTGCCAGTAGTAAAACCCGGGACAGGAGCTCTTATTCACCCCTCCACTTT. This sequence encodes CASSKTRDRSSYSPLHF. The chain joins TRBV19 to TRBJ1-6; 8 bases map to TRBD1. J gave up 8 bases and V 4 bases, and 13 bases lay outside the gene matches. Germline V gives CDR1 LNHDA, CDR2 SQIVND (reference sequence). This CDR3 comprises 17 residues.

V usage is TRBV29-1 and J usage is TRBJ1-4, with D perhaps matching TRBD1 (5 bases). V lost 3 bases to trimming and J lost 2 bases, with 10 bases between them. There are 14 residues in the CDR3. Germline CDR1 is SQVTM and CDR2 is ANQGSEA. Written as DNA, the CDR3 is TGCAGCGTTGATGGGGGGTGGACTAATGAAAAACTGTTTTTT. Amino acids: CSVDGGWTNEKLFF. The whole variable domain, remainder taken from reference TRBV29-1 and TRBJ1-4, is SAVISQKPSRDICQRGTSLTIQCQVDSQVTMMFWYRQQPGQSLTLIATANQGSEATYESGFVIDKFPISRPNLTFSTLTVSNMSPEDSSIYLCSVDGGWTNEKLFFGSGTQLSVL.